This T cell receptor beta chain comes out of a study of cytomegalovirus exposure and HLA in healthy donors. Primers for the PCR totalled 60 Vbeta and 13 Jbeta. TCRdb keeps only in-frame clones here, not all; method: immunoSEQ multiplex PCR. The sample yields under 200,000 clones, roughly four fifths seen once. Trimming took 3 bases from V and 5 from J, leaving 14 bases between them. CDR1 and CDR2 (germline): MDHEN, SYDVKM. This CDR3 is 15 amino acids long. What was sequenced was PBMCs. The receptor was isolated from a woman aged 25 to 45 in good health and CMV-seropositive. The chain uses TRBV28 and TRBJ1-5, with a tentative D call TRBD1 (5 bases). In nucleotides, the CDR3 is TGTGCCAGCAGTTTGCGGGGGGGGATCGATCAGCCCCAGCATTTT. Amino acids: CASSLRGGIDQPQHF.